A single sample gave rise to the 29 T cell receptor beta chains below, sequenced in a study of shared clonotypes between healthy human individuals. Only CD45RO-negative cells positively selected for CCR7 counted as naive CD8 cells, so terminally differentiated effector memory CD45RA+ cells were excluded. Measured with immunoSEQ multiplex PCR; TCRdb has only the in-frame clones, and not every one. This table has over 750,000 clones, approximately 97% appearing once. The sample comprised naive CD8+ T cells sorted from blood. These TCRs come from a man younger than 40 in good health.

V gene TRBV5-4 combines with J gene TRBJ2-1; D perhaps matches TRBD1 (6 bases). This CDR3 is built from 15 residues. Germline V gene sequence: CDR1 SGHNT, CDR2 YYREEE (reference sequence). V gave up 2 bases and J gave up 1 base, with 10 bases separating them. The CDR3 DNA is TGTGCCAGCAGCTTATTTCAGGGGTCCTACAATGAGCAGTTCTTC. Its protein is CASSLFQGSYNEQFF.

The chain is built from TRBV28 and TRBJ1-2; D unresolved. Trimming removed 6 bases at V and 4 bases at J, with 12 bases between. Germline lookup yields CDR1 MDHEN and CDR2 SYDVKM. The CDR3 runs to 13 residues. The CDR3 here is CASSLTEGYGYTF. The CDR3 region has the DNA TGTGCCAGCAGCCTCACGGAGGGCTATGGCTACACCTTC.

With respect to this clone: Other DNA sequences in this specimen translate into the identical CDR3. V and J are TRBV7-9 and TRBJ2-1; no firm D call. V was pared by 1 base and J by 4 bases, with 5 bases between. The CDR3 runs 13 residues. Per germline, CDR1 SEHNR and CDR2 FQNEAQ (reference sequence). This CDR3 reads CASSLVGYNEQFF. As DNA, the CDR3 is TGTGCCAGCAGCTTAGTTGGATACAATGAGCAGTTCTTC.

This chain links TRBV29-1 with TRBJ2-2, with D unclear. This CDR3 has 11 residues. Germline CDR1 and CDR2: SQVTM and ANQGSEA. The germline V and J ends were trimmed by 6 bases and 7 bases, with 9 bases remaining between them. The CDR3 region is CSVVDDGELFF. For the CDR3, the DNA is TGCAGCGTAGTGGACGACGGGGAGCTGTTTTTT.

This clone was counted a single time. The rearrangement joins TRBV5-4 to TRBJ1-3; D ambiguous. With 4 bases removed from V and 0 bases from J, the gap between germline ends came to 8 bases. The germline V gene has CDR1 SGHNT and CDR2 YYREEE (reference sequence). The CDR3 is 14 amino acids. In DNA, the CDR3 is TGTGCCAGCAGCACCAAGGACTCTGGAAACACCATATATTTT. It yields the protein CASSTKDSGNTIYF.

V gene TRBV27 combines with J gene TRBJ2-1, with D possibly being TRBD2 (6 bases). The CDR3 extends over 13 amino acids. The germline CDR1 and CDR2 sequences are MNHEY and SMNVEV (reference sequence). V was clipped by 5 bases and J by 8 bases, with 13 bases between them. Here the CDR3 DNA reads TGTGCCAGCAGTAGGGAGGTGTTGGATGAGCAGTTCTTC. It is translated as CASSREVLDEQFF.

This sequence joins TRBV29-1 and TRBJ1-1; D uncertain. V gave up 4 bases and J gave up 0 bases, with 12 bases separating them. Germline assignment: CDR1 SQVTM and CDR2 ANQGSEA. This CDR3 region has 14 residues. CDR3 bases: TGCAGCGTTGTAGGTGACCGACTGAACACTGAAGCTTTCTTT. This translates into CSVVGDRLNTEAFF.

The chain links TRBV2 to TRBJ2-1; TRBD2 might be the D (6 bases). The V and J ends lost 6 bases and 9 bases respectively, with 12 bases between them. CDR1 and CDR2 from the germline V gene are SNHLY and FYNNEI. This CDR3 comprises 12 residues. For the CDR3, the DNA is TGTGCCAGCAGGGGCCCGGGACTTGAGCAGTTCTTC. This encodes CASRGPGLEQFF.

The chain has TRBV7-9 and TRBJ2-7; D unresolved. The ends were cut back, 0 bases at V and 0 bases at J, with 6 bases in the middle. The CDR3 runs 14 residues. Germline assignment: CDR1 SEHNR and CDR2 FQNEAQ (reference sequence). This CDR3 is CASSLAADSYEQYF. CDR3 DNA: TGTGCCAGCAGCTTAGCTGCGGACTCCTACGAGCAGTACTTC. The variable domain in full, with the rest retrieved from reference TRBV7-9 and TRBJ2-7, is DTGVSQNPRHKITKRGQNVTFRCDPISEHNRLYWYRQTLGQGPEFLTYFQNEAQLEKSRLLSDRFSAERPKGSFSTLEIQRTEQGDSAMYLCASSLAADSYEQYFGPGTRLTVT.

This clone occurred once. This sequence joins TRBV7-9 and TRBJ2-2, with TRBD2 matching 9 bases. Trimming took 6 bases from V and 2 from J; bases not matched to a gene: 7. Germline loops: CDR1 SEHNR, CDR2 FQNEAQ (reference sequence). The CDR3 runs 16 residues. The CDR3 DNA sequence: TGTGCCAGCAGAGACTTTAGCGGGGGAAACACCGGGGAGCTGTTTTTT. Its translation: CASRDFSGGNTGELFF. The entire variable domain, with the rest obtained from reference TRBV7-9 and TRBJ2-2, is as follows: DTGVSQNPRHKITKRGQNVTFRCDPISEHNRLYWYRQTLGQGPEFLTYFQNEAQLEKSRLLSDRFSAERPKGSFSTLEIQRTEQGDSAMYLCASRDFSGGNTGELFFGEGSRLTVL.

This chain connects TRBV9 to TRBJ2-7; D is perhaps TRBD1 or TRBD2 (5 bases each). The V end lost 2 bases, the J end lost 3 bases, and 12 bases lay between the germline ends. CDR3 length equals 14 residues. Per germline, CDR1 SGDLS and CDR2 YYNGEE. The CDR3 spells CASSVAPGLYEQYF. The DNA of the CDR3 is TGTGCCAGCAGCGTTGCCCCGGGGCTCTACGAGCAGTACTTC.

This clone was recorded only once. The CDR3 nucleotides read TGTGCCAGCAGTTTGACCGGGACAGCCTTGGAAGCTTTCTTT. Translated, it gives CASSLTGTALEAFF. The V call is TRBV28, the J call TRBJ1-1; 7 nucleotides match TRBD1. CDR3 size: 14 residues. V shed 3 bases and J 8 bases; nucleotides not matched to a gene: 9. Germline CDR1 and CDR2: MDHEN and SYDVKM.

This chain connects TRBV18 to TRBJ2-7, with D possibly TRBD2 on 6 matching bases. Germline V gene data show CDR1 as KGHSH and CDR2 as LQKENI. The V end was cut by 3 bases, the J end by 0 bases, with 15 bases between. This CDR3 contains 16 residues. CDR3 protein: CASSPTPGEASYEQYF. The CDR3 DNA follows: TGTGCCAGCTCACCTACTCCGGGAGAGGCCTCCTACGAGCAGTACTTC.

A few counts support this clone. The V gene is TRBV27, the J gene TRBJ2-1; a weak D match, TRBD2 (6 bases). V was cut by 2 bases and J by 9 bases, with 14 bases left in between. The germline gives CDR1 MNHEY, CDR2 SMNVEV (reference sequence). The CDR3 length is 14 residues. The CDR3 bases are TGTGCCAGCAGTTTAGGGGCGGGAAGGGGTGAGCAGTTCTTC. It specifies CASSLGAGRGEQFF.

The V gene is TRBV5-4, the J gene TRBJ2-7; D ambiguous. Trimming took off 1 base at V and 0 bases at J, with 8 bases between the two ends. The CDR3 has 14 amino acids. Germline-derived CDR1 and CDR2 are SGHNT and YYREEE (reference sequence). CDR3 nucleotides: TGTGCCAGCAGCTTGTACGCCGACTCCTACGAGCAGTACTTC. This encodes CASSLYADSYEQYF.

The V and J genes are TRBV7-9 and TRBJ1-1; TRBD1 aligns across 8 bases. There are 14 residues in the CDR3. The trim removed 5 bases at V and 4 bases at J, leaving 6 bases unmatched. The V gene's germline CDR1 is SEHNR and CDR2 FQNEAQ (reference sequence). Here the CDR3 DNA reads TGTGCCAGCAGCAGGACAGACAGGGGCACTGAAGCTTTCTTT. This gives the protein CASSRTDRGTEAFF.

The chain is built from TRBV27 and TRBJ2-7; D remains ambiguous. The length of the CDR3 is 15 residues. V gave up 1 base and J gave up 2 bases, with 12 bases separating them. The germline CDR1 and CDR2 sequences are MNHEY and SMNVEV (reference sequence). CDR3 DNA: TGTGCCAGCAGTTTATACCGTGCGGTACCCTACGAGCAGTACTTC. It yields the protein CASSLYRAVPYEQYF.

This rearrangement joins TRBV6-5 to TRBJ2-1, with D perhaps given as TRBD1 or TRBD2 (5 bases each). Trimming shortened V by 8 bases and J by 10 bases, and 9 bases separated the two germline ends. CDR3 length: 10 residues. Germline CDR1 MNHEY, CDR2 SVGAGI. The CDR3 is CASRGKEQFF. The CDR3 nucleotides read TGTGCCAGCCGGGGCAAGGAGCAGTTCTTC.

The V and J genes are TRBV14 and TRBJ2-7, with D hard to call. The V gene's germline CDR1 is SGHDN and CDR2 FVKESK. Trimming pared 1 base from V and 4 bases from J, leaving 17 bases between. The CDR3 is 16 residues long. CDR3 residues: CASSQGSGYSSYEQYF. The CDR3 DNA reads TGTGCCAGCAGCCAAGGTTCCGGGTATTCCTCATACGAGCAGTACTTC.

The genes are TRBV16 and TRBJ1-5, with 7 bases matching TRBD1. The CDR3 totals 15 residues. Per the germline V gene, CDR1 is KGHSY and CDR2 is FQNENV. The ends lost 2 bases at V and 4 bases at J; junction bases unmatched: 5. For the CDR3, the DNA is TGTGCCAGCAGCCAACCACAGGGGTTGAATCAGCCCCAGCATTTT. Its translation: CASSQPQGLNQPQHF.

The rearrangement links TRBV6-6 to TRBJ2-2, with a possible D match to TRBD2 (5 bases). Trimming removed 2 bases from V and 0 bases from J, with 10 bases in between. The CDR3 is made up of 16 amino acids. Germline V CDR1 and CDR2: MNHNY, SVGAGI (reference sequence). As DNA, the CDR3 is TGTGCCAGCAGTTACGGGAGAGACCCGAACACCGGGGAGCTGTTTTTT. It yields the protein CASSYGRDPNTGELFF.

The chain carries TRBV11-2 and TRBJ2-7; D uncertain. V lost 5 bases to trimming and J lost 4 bases, with 12 bases between them. The CDR3 is 13 residues long. Germline CDR1 SGHAT, CDR2 FQNNGV. The CDR3 nucleotides are TGTGCCAGCAGCCTTGGCAGGACGTACGAGCAGTACTTC. As protein: CASSLGRTYEQYF.

This chain connects TRBV2 to TRBJ2-1, with D possibly TRBD2 on 6 matching bases. CDR1 SNHLY and CDR2 FYNNEI come from the germline V gene. The CDR3 length is 16 residues. V was cut by 6 bases and J by 4 bases, with 19 bases left in between. The chain's CDR3 is CASRPIGSSNYNEQFF. CDR3 DNA sequence: TGTGCCAGCAGACCCATCGGGAGTTCAAATTACAATGAGCAGTTCTTC.

The chain joins TRBV29-1 to TRBJ2-4, with TRBD1 matching 8 bases. There are 16 residues in the CDR3. Trimming cost V 6 bases and J 2 bases; bases outside gene matches: 12. The germline V gene has CDR1 SQVTM and CDR2 ANQGSEA. The DNA of the CDR3 is TGCAGCGTGGAAAACCCAGGGGGCGAAACCAAAAACATTCAGTACTTC. Its protein product is CSVENPGGETKNIQYF.

The chain is built from TRBV5-5 and TRBJ2-2; TRBD1 matches at 9 bases. Germline V gene sequence: CDR1 SGHKS, CDR2 YYEKEE (reference sequence). The CDR3 loop spans 19 amino acids. Unmatched junction bases numbered 14, after V lost 4 bases and J lost 1 base. The CDR3 sequence: CASSRYSTGTGRNTGELFF. In DNA, the CDR3 is TGTGCCAGCAGCAGGTACAGCACCGGGACAGGGAGGAACACCGGGGAGCTGTTTTTT. Using reference TRBV5-5 and TRBJ2-2 for the parts outside the CDR3, the full variable domain is DAGVTQSPTHLIKTRGQQVTLRCSPISGHKSVSWYQQVLGQGPQFIFQYYEKEERGRGNFPDRFSARQFPNYSSELNVNALLLGDSALYLCASSRYSTGTGRNTGELFFGEGSRLTVL.

This rearrangement joins TRBV2 to TRBJ2-2, with D perhaps TRBD2 (6 bases). Deletions cut 6 bases from V and 7 bases from J, with 15 bases between. Germline V gives CDR1 SNHLY, CDR2 FYNNEI. The CDR3 runs 14 residues. CDR3 protein: CASREGAFDGELFF. The CDR3, as DNA: TGTGCCAGCAGGGAGGGAGCTTTTGACGGGGAGCTGTTTTTT.

This clone was counted a single time. In DNA form, the CDR3 reads TGTGCCAGCTCACCGAAGGAGCGGGAGAGTCCCTACGAGCAGTACTTC. Protein product: CASSPKERESPYEQYF. The chain has TRBV18 and TRBJ2-7; TRBD2 matches 8 bases. Germline V gene data show CDR1 as KGHSH and CDR2 as LQKENI. The CDR3 runs 16 residues. V was pared by 3 bases and J by 2 bases, with 9 bases of the junction left unmatched.

The J gene is TRBJ1-1, the V gene TRBV14, with 8 positions matching TRBD1. This CDR3 comprises 17 residues. CDR1 and CDR2 (germline): SGHDN, FVKESK. The J segment lost 1 base and the V segment lost 1 base, leaving 8 bases of the junction unmatched. The CDR3 loop is CASSQGSETGENTEAFF. The CDR3, as DNA: TGTGCCAGCAGCCAAGGCTCCGAGACAGGGGAGAACACTGAAGCTTTCTTT.

J is TRBJ2-7 and V is TRBV6-1; D gene unclear. The CDR3 has 11 residues. CDR1 is MNHNS, CDR2 SASEGT, per germline. Trimming left V 10 bases short and J 2 bases short, with 9 bases between. The chain's CDR3 is CATTSPYEQYF. CDR3 bases: TGTGCCACGACTTCTCCCTACGAGCAGTACTTC.